This TCR beta chain was identified during a study of T cell repertoires in cytomegalovirus infection. Study-level background: Indications of both CMV infection and matching HLA type were provided by public TCR beta signatures.

Study results and caveats: Based on cumulative public TCR beta family frequency, carriers of CMV plus the relevant HLA were identified.

MiXCR, run by TCRdb on the reads, gives a single entry per CDR3 protein. This table has approximately 500,000 distinct CDR3 sequences, about 10% appearing once. Remarks on this clonotype: Its antigen is currently unknown.

The CDR3 contains 13 residues. From germline, CDR1 is DFQATT and CDR2 SNEGSKA (reference sequence). V was pared by 5 bases and J by 0 bases, with 10 bases between. Sequenced: PBMCs. The source of this sequence is a human donor in good health (CMV status not recorded). Some clones in this sample may be carry-over from other donors' samples. This chain links TRBV20-1 with TRBJ1-2, with D unresolved. The CDR3 loop reads CSASAPANYGYTF. CDR3 DNA: TGCAGTGCTTCGGCCCCCGCTAACTATGGCTACACCTTC.